These 23 T cell receptor beta chains came from one sample sequenced in a study of T cell responses to AZD1222 COVID-19 vaccine. Some clones are missing from TCRdb's copy, which holds only in-frame ones; the method was immunoSEQ multiplex PCR. The sample lists approximately 140,000 clones, about 91% occurring once. This material consisted of peripheral blood, taken on day 0 of AZD1222 vaccination. Receptors originate from an adult in good health.

The gene calls are TRBV4-1 and TRBJ2-1, with D tentatively TRBD2 (8 bases). The V and J ends lost 0 bases and 3 bases respectively, with 24 bases between them. Germline loops: CDR1 MGHRA, CDR2 YSYEKL. This CDR3 is built from 20 residues. This chain's CDR3 is CASSQEAPRGGGGLYNEQFF. In DNA form, the CDR3 reads TGCGCCAGCAGCCAAGAGGCCCCCAGGGGGGGCGGGGGGCTCTACAATGAGCAGTTCTTC.

The chain links TRBV6-2 or TRBV6-3 to TRBJ2-3; D unresolved. Trimming removed 0 bases from V and 0 bases from J, with 13 bases in between. Germline V gene lookup returns CDR1 MNHEY and CDR2 SVGEGT. This CDR3 has 17 amino acids. The CDR3 reads CASSYSMASRSTDTQYF. The CDR3 region has the DNA TGTGCCAGCAGTTACTCGATGGCTAGTCGGAGCACAGATACGCAGTATTTT.

The V and J genes are TRBV5-4 and TRBJ1-4, with 9 bases identical to TRBD1. The CDR3 contains 16 residues. J gave up 8 bases and V 3 bases, and 11 bases lay outside the gene matches. Germline V gene data show CDR1 as SGHNT and CDR2 as YYREEE (reference sequence). For the CDR3, the DNA is TGTGCCAGCAGCTCAGGCGGACAGGGGAATGGGGAAAAACTGTTTTTT. Translating gives CASSSGGQGNGEKLFF.

The chain is built from TRBV2 and TRBJ1-2, with 7 bases lining up with TRBD1. The junction had 14 bases not matched to a gene; V was cut back by 6 bases and J by 7 bases. Germline assignment: CDR1 SNHLY and CDR2 FYNNEI. This CDR3 has 15 residues. CDR3 in DNA: TGTGCCAGCAGCGCCACAGGGGCCAGGGCAGGTGGCTACACCTTC. Protein: CASSATGARAGGYTF.

This clone was seen only a few times. The rearrangement uses TRBV15 and TRBJ1-1, with 9 bases lining up with TRBD1. Germline CDR1 is LNHNV and CDR2 is YYDKDF (reference sequence). The CDR3 consists of 17 residues. Losses at the gene ends were 1 base for V and 0 bases for J; bases not matched to a gene: 6. This chain's CDR3 is CATSRGDRELMNTEAFF. Here the CDR3 DNA reads TGTGCCACCAGCAGAGGGGACAGGGAATTGATGAACACTGAAGCTTTCTTT.

This clone was seen only once. The chain has TRBV12-3 or TRBV12-4 and TRBJ1-6, with D possibly being TRBD1 (6 bases). With 5 bases removed from V and 7 bases from J, the gap between germline ends came to 9 bases. There are 13 residues in the CDR3. For the CDR3, the DNA is TGTGCCAGCAGTCGACAGGAGAATTCACCCCTCCACTTT. It is translated as CASSRQENSPLHF.

This clone has a handful of counts. V gene TRBV19 combines with J gene TRBJ1-2; 10 nucleotides line up with TRBD1. This CDR3 has 13 amino acids. Germline assignment: CDR1 LNHDA and CDR2 SQIVND (reference sequence). Unmatched junction bases numbered 6, after V lost 4 bases and J lost 10 bases. CDR3 nucleotide sequence: TGTGCCAGTAGTACGGGACAGGGGAGCATCTACACCTTC. This translates into CASSTGQGSIYTF.

This clone was counted once. J is TRBJ2-1 and V is TRBV7-9, with unresolved D. The CDR3 runs to 12 residues. Between the trimmed V and J ends, which lost 5 bases and 3 bases, there was a span of 5 bases. Germline assignment: CDR1 SEHNR and CDR2 FQNEAQ (reference sequence). CDR3 sequence: CASSPIYNEQFF. CDR3 nucleotides: TGTGCCAGCAGCCCAATCTACAATGAGCAGTTCTTC.

V is TRBV21-1 and J is TRBJ2-1; the D call of TRBD1 is as the table states it, not checked on the DNA. TRBV21-1 is designated a pseudogene. CDR3 length: 16 residues. CDR3 protein: CASSKEAQGRNNEQFF. CDR3 in DNA: TGTGCCAGCAGCAAAGAGGCACAGGGTAGGAACAATGAGCAGTTCTTC.

The chain is built from TRBV2 and TRBJ1-1; D gene unclear. From germline, CDR1 is SNHLY and CDR2 FYNNEI. Trimming left V 5 bases short and J 3 bases short, with 13 bases between. The length of the CDR3 is 14 residues. The CDR3 DNA sequence: TGTGCCAGCAGTTATACACGGGGTGACACTGAAGCTTTCTTT. It specifies CASSYTRGDTEAFF.

The genes are TRBV5-4 and TRBJ1-2; D gene ambiguous. The germline CDR1 and CDR2 sequences are SGHNT and YYREEE (reference sequence). The CDR3 runs to 11 residues. Trimming left V 2 bases short and J 5 bases short, with 4 bases between. The CDR3 coding sequence is TGTGCCAGCAGCTTAGGTTATGGCTACACCTTC. It specifies CASSLGYGYTF. Full variable domain (outside the CDR3, taken from reference TRBV5-4 and TRBJ1-2): ETGVTQSPTHLIKTRGQQVTLRCSSQSGHNTVSWYQQALGQGPQFIFQYYREEENGRGNFPPRFSGLQFPNYSSELNVNALELDDSALYLCASSLGYGYTFGSGTRLTVV.

The chain employs TRBV6-5 and TRBJ2-1; TRBD1 might be the D (5 bases). This CDR3 has 13 amino acids. V was trimmed by 6 bases and J by 5 bases, leaving 11 bases between them. Germline CDR1 and CDR2: MNHEY and SVGAGI. Here the CDR3 reads CASRRQRNNEQFF. Here the CDR3 DNA reads TGTGCCAGCAGGCGACAGCGAAACAATGAGCAGTTCTTC.

The chain joins TRBV9 to TRBJ2-1; maybe TRBD1 (6 bases). V lost 4 bases, J lost 0 bases, and 14 bases lay in between. The CDR3 totals 16 residues. CDR1 is SGDLS and CDR2 is YYNGEE in the germline V gene. For the CDR3, the DNA is TGTGCCAGCAGCCCAACTGGGGGCCTCTCCTACAATGAGCAGTTCTTC. Its protein product is CASSPTGGLSYNEQFF.

The chain has TRBV6-5 and TRBJ1-2; 10 nucleotides agree with TRBD1. The CDR3 runs 12 residues. J lost 4 bases, V lost 8 bases, and 1 base had no gene match. Germline CDR1 MNHEY, CDR2 SVGAGI. The CDR3 DNA is TGTGCCAGCTGGACAGGGGGCTATGGCTACACCTTC. Encoded protein: CASWTGGYGYTF.

V usage is TRBV9 and J usage is TRBJ2-3; D call uncertain. V shed 3 bases and J shed 0 bases, with 8 bases lying between them. The CDR3 consists of 14 residues. CDR1 and CDR2 (germline): SGDLS, YYNGEE. The CDR3 loop reads CASSATTSTDTQYF. As DNA, the CDR3 is TGTGCCAGCAGCGCCACAACTAGCACAGATACGCAGTATTTT. Full variable domain (remainder filled in from reference TRBV9 and TRBJ2-3): DSGVTQTPKHLITATGQRVTLRCSPRSGDLSVYWYQQSLDQGLQFLIQYYNGEERAKGNILERFSAQQFPDLHSELNLSSLELGDSALYFCASSATTSTDTQYFGPGTRLTVL.

In DNA, the CDR3 is TGTGCCAGCAGTCTAGGCGGAGCGGGAATCAACAATGAGCAGTTCTTC. Translation gives CASSLGGAGINNEQFF. This chain uses TRBV6-6 with TRBJ2-1, with 7 bases lining up with TRBD2. The CDR3 totals 16 residues. CDR1 is MNHNY, CDR2 SVGAGI, per germline (reference sequence). Trimming cost V 5 bases and J 5 bases; bases outside gene matches: 12.

Comment on this clone: A much more abundant neighbour one base away suggests this may be a read error. This chain joins TRBV7-9 and TRBJ2-1; possibly TRBD1 for D (5 bases). The germline gives CDR1 SEHNR, CDR2 FQNEAQ (reference sequence). Trimming shortened V by 6 bases and J by 0 bases, and 6 bases separated the two germline ends. This CDR3 is 13 amino acids long. The CDR3 DNA reads as TGTGCCAGCAGAGACAGCTCCTACAATGAGCAGTTCTTC. It is translated as CASRDSSYNEQFF.

A single count supports this clone. This sequence joins TRBV28 and TRBJ1-2; tentative D call: TRBD1 (5 bases). Germline V lookup: CDR1 MDHEN, CDR2 SYDVKM. V was pared by 5 bases and J by 6 bases, with 13 bases between. This CDR3 is 13 amino acids long. The CDR3 bases are TGTGCCAGCAGTATCAAGGGGAGGGATGGCTACACCTTC. Protein product: CASSIKGRDGYTF.

V gene TRBV29-1 combines with J gene TRBJ1-2; perhaps TRBD1 as D (6 bases). V lost 7 bases, J lost 6 bases, and 18 bases lay in between. This CDR3 is 13 amino acids long. Looked up from germline, CDR1 is SQVTM and CDR2 is ANQGSEA. The CDR3 coding sequence is TGCAGCGAACTCTCCCCTCAGGGGAATGGCTACACCTTC. Translating it yields CSELSPQGNGYTF.

V and J are TRBV19 and TRBJ2-5; 9 bases are a match to TRBD2. CDR1 and CDR2 from the germline V gene are LNHDA and SQIVND (reference sequence). This CDR3 has 16 amino acids. With V trimmed by 3 bases and J by 2 bases, 7 bases remained unmatched. CDR3 sequence: CASSMVSGGSQETQYF. CDR3 DNA: TGTGCCAGTAGTATGGTTAGCGGGGGTTCGCAAGAGACCCAGTACTTC.

The V and J genes are TRBV19 and TRBJ1-2; 9 nucleotides line up with TRBD1. With V trimmed by 9 bases and J by 5 bases, 10 bases remained unmatched. The CDR3 runs to 14 residues. Germline CDR1 is LNHDA and CDR2 is SQIVND (reference sequence). In DNA, the CDR3 is TGTGCCAGCGGGGACCCGGGACAGGGATATGGCTACACCTTC. The encoded protein is CASGDPGQGYGYTF.

The rearrangement links TRBV18 to TRBJ1-5, with TRBD1 matching over 7 bases. The CDR3 loop spans 14 amino acids. Trimming at V came to 5 bases and at J to 2 bases, leaving 3 bases not matched to a gene. The germline V gene encodes CDR1 KGHSH and CDR2 LQKENI. CDR3 amino acids: CASSSGGGNQPQHF. CDR3 sequence (DNA): TGTGCCAGCTCATCAGGGGGAGGCAATCAGCCCCAGCATTTT.

In the case of this clone: Sequence at one end of the junction differs from germline and may be a read error. The rearrangement links TRBV6-2 or TRBV6-3 to TRBJ2-2, with D unresolved. The CDR3 contains 15 residues. Germline CDR1 reads MNHEY; CDR2 reads SVGEGT. The CDR3 region is CASSHSQHYTGELFF. As DNA, the CDR3 is TGTGCCAGCAGTCACTCACAACATTACACCGGGGAGCTGTTTTTT.